The 13 T cell receptor beta chains below all came from one sample that was sequenced in a study of T cells in Graves' hyperthyroidism and ophthalmopathy. Amplified TCR beta CDR3 regions derived from RNA transcripts. Researchers ran a first-round RT-PCR on the TCR CDR3 using the HTBI primer set. TCRdb processed the multiplex PCR reads anew with MiXCR; each CDR3 protein has one entry. The table has approximately 630,000 distinct CDR3 sequences, 16% seen once; the top ten hold less than 4.5%. The sample consisted of blood. The receptors shown here come from a woman in her twenties or thirties with Graves' hyperthyroidism.

The chain joins TRBV28 to TRBJ1-2, with D perhaps TRBD1 (6 bases). Germline CDR1 is MDHEN and CDR2 is SYDVKM. The CDR3 has 12 amino acids. V lost 6 bases and J 8 bases, leaving 13 bases between the germline ends. The CDR3 loop is CASSLGDIGYTF. The CDR3 coding sequence is TGTGCCAGCAGCCTAGGGGACATAGGCTACACCTTC.

This clonotype showed up many times. The chain uses TRBV18 and TRBJ2-5; D tentatively fits TRBD1 or TRBD2 (5 bases each). CDR1 is KGHSH and CDR2 is LQKENI in the germline V gene. V lost 2 bases to trimming and J lost 5 bases, with 12 bases between them. CDR3 length equals 14 residues. The CDR3 bases are TGTGCCAGCTCACCAGTCGGGACGGGGGAGACCCAGTACTTC. It encodes CASSPVGTGETQYF.

The sample holds many counts of this clonotype. CDR3 residues: CSVSGTRGDTQYF. DNA for the CDR3: TGCAGCGTATCCGGGACAAGGGGGGATACGCAGTATTTT. The V gene is TRBV29-1, the J gene TRBJ2-3, with TRBD1 as a possible D gene (6 bases). V lost 6 bases and J 6 bases, leaving 16 bases between the germline ends. CDR3 length equals 13 residues. The germline V gene has CDR1 SQVTM and CDR2 ANQGSEA.

Ten or more counts support this clonotype. The chain couples TRBV27 to TRBJ2-1; 9 bases map to TRBD1. Germline V gene data show CDR1 as MNHEY and CDR2 as SMNVEV (reference sequence). The CDR3 loop spans 15 amino acids. V dropped 8 bases and J dropped 1; count of bases not matched to a gene: 6. In nucleotides, the CDR3 is TGTGCCAGCCAGAACAGGGGGCAGTCCTACAATGAGCAGTTCTTC. Its protein product is CASQNRGQSYNEQFF.

In its sample, this clonotype was seen many times. The chain is built from TRBV6-2 or TRBV6-3 and TRBJ2-5, with D possibly matching TRBD2 (6 bases). The CDR3 has 17 residues. Germline assignment: CDR1 MNHEY and CDR2 SVGEGT. V was pared by 3 bases and J by 2 bases, with 19 bases between. The CDR3 DNA follows: TGTGCCAGCAGTTATGTGGAGGACTACCATATACAAGAGACCCAGTACTTC. Protein product: CASSYVEDYHIQETQYF.

This clonotype appeared a few times. This rearrangement joins TRBV19 to TRBJ1-4, with TRBD1 as a possible D gene (6 bases). Deletions cut 5 bases from V and 7 bases from J, with 14 bases between. This CDR3 is built from 14 residues. The V gene's germline CDR1 is LNHDA and CDR2 SQIVND (reference sequence). For the CDR3, the DNA is TGTGCCAGTAGTCCAGGGGCCCAGGGTGAAAAACTGTTTTTT. Residues: CASSPGAQGEKLFF.

At least ten counts were recorded for this clonotype. The V call is TRBV27, the J call TRBJ1-5; 7 positions match TRBD1. Trimming took 8 bases from V and 10 from J; bases not matched to a gene: 5. The CDR3 totals 11 residues. Germline CDR1 reads MNHEY; CDR2 reads SMNVEV (reference sequence). The CDR3 here is CASGNRGPQHF. The DNA for the CDR3 is TGTGCCAGCGGGAACAGGGGACCCCAGCATTTT.

The chain uses TRBV18 and TRBJ2-2; TRBD1 matches at 10 bases. Looked up from germline, CDR1 is KGHSH and CDR2 is LQKENI. V was clipped by 6 bases and J by 6 bases; unmatched bases: 4. The CDR3 runs 14 residues. DNA for the CDR3: TGTGCCAGCTCTGGACAGGGGGATGCCGGGGAGCTGTTTTTT. Protein product: CASSGQGDAGELFF.

This clonotype was counted at least ten times. This chain connects TRBV11-2 to TRBJ2-1; D assignment may be TRBD1 or TRBD2 (6 bases each). The CDR3 loop spans 17 amino acids. Trimming removed 1 base at V and 6 bases at J, with 19 bases between. Germline CDR1 is SGHAT and CDR2 is FQNNGV. The CDR3 reads CASSLVLRGEVSNEQFF. CDR3 sequence (DNA): TGTGCCAGCAGCTTAGTCCTTAGGGGGGAGGTCTCCAATGAGCAGTTCTTC.

A few counts support this clonotype. J is TRBJ2-2 and V is TRBV28; 12 bases are a match to TRBD2. V lost 6 bases, J lost 5 bases, and 7 bases stayed unmatched. CDR3 length: 16 residues. CDR1 is MDHEN and CDR2 is SYDVKM in the germline V gene. CDR3 nucleotide sequence: TGTGCCAGCAGGGGTCGACTAGCGGGAGTTACCGGGGAGCTGTTTTTT. Translated: CASRGRLAGVTGELFF.

There are a few counts of this clonotype. The chain combines TRBV11-2 with TRBJ2-1, with no clear D. Germline-derived CDR1 and CDR2 are SGHAT and FQNNGV. V was shortened by 2 bases and J by 4 bases, with 15 bases between the two germline ends. This CDR3 is built from 16 residues. The CDR3: CASSLLRSSFYNEQFF. CDR3 DNA: TGTGCCAGCAGCTTACTCCGGTCCTCATTTTACAATGAGCAGTTCTTC.

This rearrangement joins TRBV3-1 to TRBJ1-6; 7 nucleotides line up with TRBD1. CDR3 length equals 15 residues. CDR1 and CDR2 from the germline V gene are LGHDT and YNNKEL (reference sequence). V lost 4 bases, J lost 8 bases, and 8 bases stayed unmatched. The CDR3 bases are TGTGCCAGCAGCCTCGGGGACAGACTACATTCACCCCTCCACTTT. Protein sequence: CASSLGDRLHSPLHF.

This clonotype was detected many times. The genes are TRBV20-1 and TRBJ2-7; D tentatively fits TRBD1 or TRBD2 (7 bases each). The germline V gene encodes CDR1 DFQATT and CDR2 SNEGSKA (reference sequence). The CDR3 totals 16 residues. V was clipped by 1 base and J by 1 base, with 17 bases between them. The CDR3 DNA reads TGCAGTGCTAGAGGGACAGGACTAGTCGTGTCCTACGAGCAGTACTTC. Amino acid sequence: CSARGTGLVVSYEQYF.